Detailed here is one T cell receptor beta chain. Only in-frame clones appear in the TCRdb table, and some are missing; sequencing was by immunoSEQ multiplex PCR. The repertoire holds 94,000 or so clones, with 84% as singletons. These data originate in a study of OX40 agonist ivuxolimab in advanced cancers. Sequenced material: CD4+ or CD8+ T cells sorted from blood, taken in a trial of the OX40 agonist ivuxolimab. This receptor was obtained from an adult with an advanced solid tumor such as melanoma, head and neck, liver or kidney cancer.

CDR3 in amino acids: CASSGGTEAFF. As DNA, the CDR3 is TGTGCCAGCAGTGGTGGGACTGAAGCTTTCTTT. The chain joins TRBV2 to TRBJ1-1; no clear D. The germline V gene has CDR1 SNHLY and CDR2 FYNNEI. V lost 4 bases and J lost 5, with 5 bases in between. The CDR3 runs 11 residues.